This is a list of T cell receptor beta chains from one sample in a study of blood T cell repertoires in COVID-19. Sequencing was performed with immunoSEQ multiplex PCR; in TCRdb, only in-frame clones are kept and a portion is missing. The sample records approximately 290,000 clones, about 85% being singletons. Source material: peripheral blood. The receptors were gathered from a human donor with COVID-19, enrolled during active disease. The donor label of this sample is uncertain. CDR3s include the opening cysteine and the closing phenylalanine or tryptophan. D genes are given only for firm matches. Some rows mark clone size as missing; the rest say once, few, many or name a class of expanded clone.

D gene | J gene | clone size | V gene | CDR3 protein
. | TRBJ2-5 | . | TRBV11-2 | CASSLGQQETQYF
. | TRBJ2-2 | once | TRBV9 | CASSVRNTGELFF
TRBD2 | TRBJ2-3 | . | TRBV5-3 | CARSRIAGGADTQYF
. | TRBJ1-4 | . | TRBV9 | CASSARGDATNEKLFF
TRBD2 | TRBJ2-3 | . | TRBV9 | CASSSRGGADTQYF
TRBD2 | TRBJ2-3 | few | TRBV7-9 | CASSLGTSGRDTQYF
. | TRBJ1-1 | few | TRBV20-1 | CGLSGPLEAFF
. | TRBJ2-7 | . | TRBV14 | CASSPGQGGEQYF
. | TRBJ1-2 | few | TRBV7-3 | CASSPRAGISYGYTF
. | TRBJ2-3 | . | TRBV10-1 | CASSEGPTDTQYF
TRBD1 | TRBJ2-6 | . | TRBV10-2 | CASSHRGTGANVLTF
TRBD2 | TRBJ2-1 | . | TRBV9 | CASSVVPTSGVDEQFF
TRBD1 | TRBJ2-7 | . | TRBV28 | CASRTGTETYEQYF
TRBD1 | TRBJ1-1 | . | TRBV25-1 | CASSETGQVNTEAFF
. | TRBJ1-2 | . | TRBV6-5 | CASSPPGRGGYGYTF
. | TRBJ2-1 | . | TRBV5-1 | CASSPTPTTGSSYNEQFF
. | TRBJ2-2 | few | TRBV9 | CASSVAGGTNTGELFF
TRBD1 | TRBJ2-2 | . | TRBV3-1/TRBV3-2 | CASSHLGQGANTGELFF
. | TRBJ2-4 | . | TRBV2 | CASSLSNIQYF
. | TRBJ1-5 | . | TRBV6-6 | CASSYNSNQPQHF
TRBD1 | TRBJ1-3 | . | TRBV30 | CAWHDRGSSGNTIYF
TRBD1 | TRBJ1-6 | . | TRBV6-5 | CASRRQGDNSPLHF
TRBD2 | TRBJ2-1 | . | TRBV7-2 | CASSFGTSDYNEQFF
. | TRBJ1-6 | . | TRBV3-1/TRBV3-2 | CASSLYTGSSYNSPLHF
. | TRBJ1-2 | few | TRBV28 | CASQDSHYGYTF
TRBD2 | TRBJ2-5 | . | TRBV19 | CASSHRGTSGSQKETQYF
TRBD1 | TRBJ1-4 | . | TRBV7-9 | CASSRTRQGDEKLFF
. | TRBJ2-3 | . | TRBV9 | CASSVQAASTDTQYF
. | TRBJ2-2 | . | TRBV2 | CASSWADTGELFF
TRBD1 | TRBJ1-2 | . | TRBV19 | CASSTGWTGNYGYTF
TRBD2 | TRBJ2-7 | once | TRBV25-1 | CASGLAGLYEQYF
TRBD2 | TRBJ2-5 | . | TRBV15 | CATSRVGLAGGGETQYF
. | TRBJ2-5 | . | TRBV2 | CASSVGQTQETQYF
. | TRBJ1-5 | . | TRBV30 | CAWSVGGAGQPQHF
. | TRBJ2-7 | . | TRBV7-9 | CASSLAQAGSYEQYF
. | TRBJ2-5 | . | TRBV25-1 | CASSDGTGVETQYF
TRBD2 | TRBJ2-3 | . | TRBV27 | CASRREGLGPTDTQYF
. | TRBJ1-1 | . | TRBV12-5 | CASGLATPRAEAFF
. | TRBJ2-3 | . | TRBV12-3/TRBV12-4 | CASSLGPGNTQYF
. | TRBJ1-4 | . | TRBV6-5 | CASSYGRVRGNEKLFF
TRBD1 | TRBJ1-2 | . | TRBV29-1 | CSVIPGTAYGYTF
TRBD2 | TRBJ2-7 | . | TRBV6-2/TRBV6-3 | CASSWRGVAGRQYF
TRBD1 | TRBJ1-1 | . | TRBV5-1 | CASSVGDRGNTEAFF
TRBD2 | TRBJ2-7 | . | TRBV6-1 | CASSEEELAGFYEQYF
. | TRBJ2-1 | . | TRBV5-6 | CASSLFDYDNEQFF
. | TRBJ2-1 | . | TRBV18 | CASSPRSLVDSYNEQFF
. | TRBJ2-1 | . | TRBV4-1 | CASSQPTMSSYNEQFF
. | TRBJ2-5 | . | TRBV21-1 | CASSPPRLAEEETQYF
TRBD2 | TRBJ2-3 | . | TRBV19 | CASSHGGDDTQYF
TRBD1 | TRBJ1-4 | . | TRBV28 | CASSPTPGQGSEKLFF
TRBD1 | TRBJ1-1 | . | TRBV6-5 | CASGNRQGNTEAFF
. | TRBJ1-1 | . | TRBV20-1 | CSAAQITEAFF
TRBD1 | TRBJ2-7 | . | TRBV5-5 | CASSFDLQGTGGNVYEQYF
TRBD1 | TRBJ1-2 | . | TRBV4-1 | CASSQDRGTDYGYTF
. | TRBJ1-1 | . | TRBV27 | CASSPRRYTEAFF
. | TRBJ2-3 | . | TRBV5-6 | CASSLGLAPDTQYF
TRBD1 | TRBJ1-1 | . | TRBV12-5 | CASGLVEGAIVGTEAFF
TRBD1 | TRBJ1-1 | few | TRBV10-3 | CAIRNREQGDTEAFF